This T cell receptor (beta chain) was recovered during a study of CXCR3-negative and CXCR3-positive naive CD8 T cells. Study-wide results and caveats: TRBV-TRBJ usage was similar across naive CXCR3 subsets but distinct in memory cells. TRB CDR3s of CXCR3-positive naive cells were more hydrophobic than those of CXCR3-negative naive cells.

Through 5' RACE with UMI labels, the TRB cDNA libraries were prepared. TCRdb reprocessed the 5' RACE reads; each CDR3 protein has one entry and no DNA is given. In total, the table holds tens of thousands of distinct CDR3 sequences. As to this clonotype: As yet, its antigen is unknown.

The CDR3 has 20 amino acids. Germline V lookup: CDR1 SQVTM, CDR2 ANQGSEA. With more than 250,000 cells each, the CD8+ T cell subsets were individually sorted in triplicate. Among CD8+ T cells, naive ones were CD45RO-CCR7+CD27+CD95-. The chain carries TRBV29-1 and TRBJ2-7; the TRBD1 assignment by TCRdb is unverifiable without DNA. The clonotype comes from a human donor in good health. Some clones in this sample may be carry-over from other donors' samples. Source material: naive CXCR3- CD8+ T cells from blood. As for subset: CD45RO-CCR7+CD27+CD95- naive CD8+ T cells lacking CXCR3 (TNR3-). Here the CDR3 reads CSVDGGETGTGDQLFNEQYF.